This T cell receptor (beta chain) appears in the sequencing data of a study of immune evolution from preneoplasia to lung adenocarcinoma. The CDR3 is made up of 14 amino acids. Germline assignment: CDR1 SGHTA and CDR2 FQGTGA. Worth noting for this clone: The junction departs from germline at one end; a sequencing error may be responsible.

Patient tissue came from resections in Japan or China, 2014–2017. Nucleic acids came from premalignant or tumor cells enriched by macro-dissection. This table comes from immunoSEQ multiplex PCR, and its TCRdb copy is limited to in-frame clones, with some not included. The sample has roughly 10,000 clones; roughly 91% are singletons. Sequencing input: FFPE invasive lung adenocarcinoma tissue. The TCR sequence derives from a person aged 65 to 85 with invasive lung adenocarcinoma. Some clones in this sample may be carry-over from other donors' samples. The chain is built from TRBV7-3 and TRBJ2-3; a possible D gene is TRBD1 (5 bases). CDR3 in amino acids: CASSPSRDTDAQYF. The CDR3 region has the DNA TGTGCCAGCAGCCCCAGCAGGGATACAGATGCGCAGTATTTT.